The present entry profiles one TCR beta chain with its context. These data originate in a study of technical replicates of blood from several donors. TCRdb's copy holds only in-frame clones and misses some; the assay was immunoSEQ multiplex PCR. The sample carries around 56,000 clones, roughly 96% recorded once. Per the germline V gene, CDR1 is GTSNPN and CDR2 is SVGIG (reference sequence). Trimming took 0 bases from V and 4 from J, leaving 17 bases between them. CDR3 size: 16 residues. The chain is built from TRBV30 and TRBJ2-3; D perhaps matches TRBD2 (7 bases). The sample taken for sequencing was PBMCs. This sequence originates from a human donor in good health. Some clones in this sample may be carry-over from other donors' samples. The CDR3 sequence is CAWSVLVGGGADTQYF. The DNA for the CDR3 is TGTGCCTGGAGTGTACTGGTGGGAGGGGGGGCAGATACGCAGTATTTT.